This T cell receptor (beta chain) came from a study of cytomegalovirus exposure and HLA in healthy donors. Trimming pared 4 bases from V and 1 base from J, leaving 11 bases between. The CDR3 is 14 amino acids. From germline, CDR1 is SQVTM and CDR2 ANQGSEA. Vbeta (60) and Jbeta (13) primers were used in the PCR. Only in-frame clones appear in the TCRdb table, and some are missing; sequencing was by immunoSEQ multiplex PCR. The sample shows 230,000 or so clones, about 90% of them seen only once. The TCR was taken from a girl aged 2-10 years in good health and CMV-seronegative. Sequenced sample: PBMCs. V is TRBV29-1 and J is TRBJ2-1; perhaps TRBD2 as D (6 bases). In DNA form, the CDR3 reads TGCAGCGTTGTTCTCCTAGCGTCCTACAATGAGCAGTTCTTC. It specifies CSVVLLASYNEQFF.